This T cell receptor beta chain was sequenced for a study of response to subunit inactivated influenza vaccine. One entry per CDR3 protein results from TCRdb running MiXCR on the RT-PCR reads. The repertoire holds approximately 680,000 distinct CDR3 sequences, with roughly 14% as singletons. This CDR3 has 14 amino acids. Germline V gene data show CDR1 as DFQATT and CDR2 as SNEGSKA (reference sequence). Deletions cut 0 bases from V and 2 bases from J, with 8 bases between. The gene calls are TRBV20-1 and TRBJ2-1; no reliable D call. The clonotype comes from a man in his fifties who received an inactivated influenza vaccine. Sequencing used PBMCs from blood, obtained approximately 12 days after vaccination. The CDR3 reads CSAREAGAYNEQFF. The CDR3 region has the DNA TGCAGTGCTAGAGAAGCAGGAGCCTACAATGAGCAGTTCTTC.